This is a list of T cell receptor beta chains from one sample in a study of cytomegalovirus exposure and HLA in healthy donors. Sequenced by immunoSEQ multiplex PCR; TCRdb stores in-frame clones only, minus some. The table lists fewer than 40,000 clones, roughly 67% of them singletons. Input material: PBMCs. The receptor set was obtained from a middle-aged man in good health and CMV-seropositive. The CDR3 runs from the conserved cysteine through the conserved F or W. Fields, in order: CDR3 protein, CDR3 DNA, D gene, clone size, V gene, J gene. A D gene is named only where the DNA matches it firmly. Only part of the rows carry a size: once, few, many, or a class if the clone is expanded.

CASSPVQRGAGETQYF	TGCGCCAGCAGCCCCGTCCAGCGGGGGGCAGGGGAGACCCAGTACTTC	TRBD2	.	TRBV5-1	TRBJ2-5
CASSLATGGQSPLHF	TGTGCCAGCAGCTTAGCCACAGGGGGCCAATCACCCCTCCACTTT	TRBD1	.	TRBV7-8	TRBJ1-6
CATSRDRRVGSPLHF	TGTGCCACCAGCAGAGATCGGAGGGTTGGGTCACCCCTCCACTTT	.	once	TRBV15	TRBJ1-6
CASSLRQGSWAEAFF	TGCGCCAGCAGCCTCCGACAGGGAAGTTGGGCTGAAGCTTTCTTT	TRBD1	.	TRBV5-1	TRBJ1-1
CASSSRQLLAKNIQYF	TGTGCCAGCAGCTCACGACAGTTGCTAGCCAAAAACATTCAGTACTTC	.	few	TRBV11-2	TRBJ2-4
CASSFGDRNEKLFF	TGTGCCAGCAGCTTTGGGGACAGGAATGAAAAACTGTTTTTT	TRBD1	few	TRBV7-9	TRBJ1-4
CASTAGRRETQYF	TGTGCCAGCACGGCAGGGCGACGGGAGACCCAGTACTTC	.	once	TRBV2	TRBJ2-5
CATSRGRGESAYEQYF	TGTGCCACCAGCAGAGGACGGGGGGAATCAGCCTACGAGCAGTACTTC	TRBD2	.	TRBV15	TRBJ2-7
CASSLESDSSYEQYF	TGCGCCAGCAGCCTAGAATCTGACAGCTCCTACGAGCAGTACTTC	.	.	TRBV4-1	TRBJ2-7
CASSSATGNPYEQYF	TGTGCCAGCAGCTCAGCTACAGGGAACCCCTACGAGCAGTACTTC	.	.	TRBV7-2	TRBJ2-7
CASSPGVAGGPRGTQYF	TGTGCCAGTAGCCCCGGGGTAGCGGGGGGCCCTCGGGGTACCCAGTACTTC	TRBD2	.	TRBV19	TRBJ2-5
CASGLFSNQPQHF	TGTGCTAGTGGTTTGTTCTCGAATCAGCCCCAGCATTTT	.	.	TRBV12-5	TRBJ1-5
CASSRTLTGGRNQPQHF	TGTGCCAGTAGCCGTACCCTGACAGGGGGAAGGAATCAGCCCCAGCATTTT	TRBD1	.	TRBV19	TRBJ1-5
CAISEWGTGANGQYF	TGTGCCATCAGTGAATGGGGGACAGGGGCCAACGGGCAGTACTTC	TRBD1	.	TRBV10-3	TRBJ2-7
CASSYSIGSTEAFF	TGTGCCAGCAGTTACTCGATAGGGAGCACTGAAGCTTTCTTT	.	.	TRBV6-5	TRBJ1-1
CASSENRGLAGGPVRETQYF	TGTGCCAGCAGTGAGAACAGGGGGCTAGCGGGGGGCCCGGTTAGGGAGACCCAGTACTTC	TRBD2	.	TRBV2	TRBJ2-5
CASSVGQPMNTEAFF	TGTGCCAGCAGCGTGGGACAGCCCATGAACACTGAAGCTTTCTTT	TRBD1	.	TRBV28	TRBJ1-1
CASSQDRERGTYEQYF	TGTGCCAGCAGCCAAGATAGGGAGCGGGGGACCTACGAGCAGTACTTC	TRBD2	.	TRBV4-2	TRBJ2-7
CATEGGALTGELFF	TGTGCCACCGAGGGGGGGGCGCTGACCGGGGAGCTGTTTTTT	.	.	TRBV15	TRBJ2-2
CASSYPGGENEQYF	TGTGCCAGCAGTTACCCGGGGGGCGAAAACGAGCAGTACTTC	.	.	TRBV6-6	TRBJ2-7
CASREVRTSGGPGYNEQFF	TGTGCCAGCAGGGAAGTACGGACTAGCGGGGGGCCGGGTTACAATGAGCAGTTCTTC	TRBD2	.	TRBV6-1	TRBJ2-1
CASSLDGTSGGGELFF	TGTGCCAGCAGCTTAGACGGGACTAGCGGGGGCGGGGAGCTGTTTTTT	TRBD2	.	TRBV9	TRBJ2-2
CASSIGQVITGELFF	TGTGCCAGTAGTATTGGACAGGTCATCACCGGGGAGCTGTTTTTT	TRBD1	.	TRBV19	TRBJ2-2
CASSAQRGGYEQFF	TGTGCCAGCAGTGCCCAGCGGGGGGGATATGAGCAGTTCTTC	TRBD2	.	TRBV9	TRBJ2-1
CASSPRLGQHYEQYF	TGTGCCAGCAGCCCTCGCCTGGGACAACACTACGAGCAGTACTTC	.	.	TRBV28	TRBJ2-7
CASSWDRGTEAFF	TGTGCCAGCAGTTGGGACAGGGGGACTGAAGCTTTCTTT	TRBD1	.	TRBV6-5	TRBJ1-1
CASRQGVGDTEAFF	TGTGCCAGCAGACAGGGCGTGGGGGACACTGAAGCTTTCTTT	.	.	TRBV9	TRBJ1-1
CASSELAGGQETQYF	TGTGCCAGCAGTGAACTAGCGGGGGGGCAAGAGACCCAGTACTTC	TRBD2	.	TRBV6-1	TRBJ2-5
CASSRPGSGPDTQYF	TGTGCCAGCAGTAGGCCGGGTAGCGGGCCGGATACGCAGTATTTT	TRBD2	.	TRBV28	TRBJ2-3
CASSYSSQGGSPLHF	TGTGCCAGCAGTTACTCGAGTCAGGGGGGCTCACCCCTCCACTTT	TRBD1	.	TRBV6-6	TRBJ1-6
CASSWDGTLSSYEQYF	TGTGCCAGCAGCTGGGACGGGACACTGAGCTCCTACGAGCAGTACTTC	.	.	TRBV5-8	TRBJ2-7
CASSDGYTEAFF	TGTGCCAGCAGTGACGGGTACACTGAAGCTTTCTTT	.	few	TRBV2	TRBJ1-1
CASSRGFSGNTIYF	TGTGCCAGCAGCCGGGGTTTCTCTGGAAACACCATATATTTT	.	.	TRBV27	TRBJ1-3
CASRSQGEGGHYGYTF	TGTGCCAGCAGGTCTCAAGGGGAGGGAGGACACTATGGCTACACCTTC	.	.	TRBV27	TRBJ1-2
CASSPGTCEAFF	TGCGCCAGCAGCCCAGGGACATGTGAAGCTTTCTTT	.	.	TRBV5-1	TRBJ1-1
CASSSIRDSNYGYTF	TGTGCCAGCAGCAGTATCCGGGACAGTAACTATGGCTACACCTTC	TRBD1	few	TRBV7-9	TRBJ1-2
CASSLTGYNEQFF	TGTGCCAGCAGCTTAACCGGCTACAATGAGCAGTTCTTC	.	few	TRBV7-3	TRBJ2-1
CATSRSYVPRDEQYF	TGTGCCACCAGCAGATCGTACGTCCCCAGGGACGAGCAGTACTTC	.	.	TRBV15	TRBJ2-7
CASTIRGERDTQYF	TGTGCCAGCACAATACGGGGGGAGCGAGATACGCAGTATTTT	TRBD2	once	TRBV6-1	TRBJ2-3
CASSLGGGYTDTQYF	TGTGCCAGCAGCTTGGGTGGCGGATACACAGATACGCAGTATTTT	.	.	TRBV7-2	TRBJ2-3
CASRGTGEVYGYTF	TGTGCCAGCAGAGGGACAGGGGAGGTTTATGGCTACACCTTC	TRBD1	.	TRBV6-5	TRBJ1-2
CASNIAGGGETQYF	TGTGCCAGTAACATAGCGGGGGGCGGAGAGACCCAGTACTTC	TRBD2	few	TRBV19	TRBJ2-5